Each of the 30 T cell receptor beta chains below was sequenced from the same sample in a study of tumor T cells in aggressive B-cell lymphoma (dated by TCRdb to 2017 to 2019). Receptors were amplified or captured by the immunoSEQ multiplex PCR assay. TCRdb provides this immuneACCESS table in a form limited to in-frame rearrangements. Some clones are lacking; in checked studies, under half of them reflect an unresolved V gene, and why the rest are absent is not known. The sample table contains around 680 clones; only one count was recorded for roughly 88% of them. The top ten clones comprise approximately 7% of the sample. The sample consisted of tumor tissue. These TCRs come from an adult with diffuse large B cell lymphoma.

The chain combines TRBV5-4 with TRBJ2-1, with 7 nucleotides matching TRBD2. J gave up 4 bases and V 0 bases, and 4 bases lay outside the gene matches. Germline values: CDR1 SGHNT, CDR2 YYREEE (reference sequence). The CDR3 is 15 residues long. Here the CDR3 DNA reads TGTGCCAGCAGCTTGGAGCGGGGTGGTTACAATGAGCAGTTCTTC. This gives the protein CASSLERGGYNEQFF.

V is TRBV2 and J is TRBJ1-2; D gene ambiguous. Germline V gene lookup returns CDR1 SNHLY and CDR2 FYNNEI. The V gene lost 4 bases and the J gene lost 4 bases, with 4 bases spanning the gap. This CDR3 is built from 11 residues. CDR3 in amino acids: CASSAGYGYTF. The CDR3 DNA reads as TGTGCCAGCAGTGCGGGCTATGGCTACACCTTC.

The chain employs TRBV5-4 and TRBJ1-5; 7 bases fit TRBD1. CDR3 length: 13 amino acids. J was trimmed by 5 bases and V by 3 bases; bases with no gene match: 2. Looked up from germline, CDR1 is SGHNT and CDR2 is YYREEE (reference sequence). The CDR3 bases are TGTGCCAGCAGCTCCGGGACAGATCAGCCCCAGCATTTT. Its protein is CASSSGTDQPQHF.

The genes are TRBV6-6 and TRBJ2-5; no clear D gene. Deletions cut 3 bases from V and 1 base from J, with 9 bases between. CDR1 MNHNY and CDR2 SVGAGI come from the germline V gene (reference sequence). This CDR3 contains 14 residues. CDR3 nucleotide sequence: TGTGCCAGCAGTTATGTCCAGATCCAAGAGACCCAGTACTTC. This codes for CASSYVQIQETQYF.

This clone was observed once. The chain has TRBV28 and TRBJ1-4, with 10 bases matching TRBD1. The V segment lost 5 bases and the J segment 6 bases; nucleotides outside the gene matches: 6. Germline CDR1 reads MDHEN; CDR2 reads SYDVKM. The CDR3 runs 15 residues. CDR3 region: CASSLPGQGYEKLFF. CDR3 coding DNA: TGTGCCAGCAGTCTCCCGGGACAGGGGTATGAAAAACTGTTTTTT.

The rearrangement uses TRBV18 and TRBJ1-4; unclear D gene. Deletions cut 3 bases from V and 4 bases from J, with 12 bases between. Looked up from germline, CDR1 is KGHSH and CDR2 is LQKENI. The length of the CDR3 is 15 residues. The chain's CDR3 is CASSPYEGNNEKLFF. In DNA, the CDR3 is TGTGCCAGCTCACCCTACGAGGGTAATAATGAAAAACTGTTTTTT.

This clone is a singleton in its sample. CDR3 loop: CASSPTTVATEAFF. Here the CDR3 DNA reads TGTGCCAGCAGTCCTACGACAGTGGCCACTGAAGCTTTCTTT. The chain uses TRBV27 and TRBJ1-1; a weak D match, TRBD1 (5 bases). Germline V lookup: CDR1 MNHEY, CDR2 SMNVEV (reference sequence). Trimming cost V 5 bases and J 4 bases, with 14 bases left between them. The CDR3 runs 14 residues.

This chain connects TRBV6-5 to TRBJ2-3; 8 nucleotides line up with TRBD2. CDR3 length: 15 residues. In germline, CDR1 is MNHEY, CDR2 SVGAGI. Trimming took 8 bases from V and 0 from J; bases not matched to a gene: 7. The CDR3 bases are TGTGCCAGCCGCATTTCTAGCGGGAGCACAGATACGCAGTATTTT. Its translation: CASRISSGSTDTQYF.

The rearrangement joins TRBV6-1 to TRBJ1-2; D gene unclear. V was shortened by 2 bases and J by 4 bases, with 5 bases between the two germline ends. Germline V gene sequence: CDR1 MNHNS, CDR2 SASEGT. The CDR3 is 12 residues long. The CDR3 bases are TGTGCCAGCAGTGAATCTACCTATGGCTACACCTTC. This encodes CASSESTYGYTF.

This chain connects TRBV7-6 to TRBJ2-3; D is perhaps TRBD2 (6 bases). The CDR3 extends over 14 amino acids. Trimming cost V 2 bases and J 3 bases, with 9 bases left between them. Per the germline V gene, CDR1 is SGHVS and CDR2 is FNYEAQ. The CDR3 spells CASSLHGSTDTQYF. The CDR3 DNA follows: TGTGCCAGCAGCTTACACGGGAGTACAGATACGCAGTATTTT.

The chain links TRBV7-8 to TRBJ2-1; D possibly corresponds to TRBD1 (6 bases). V lost 2 bases, J lost 5 bases, and 13 bases lay in between. This CDR3 has 15 residues. Germline loops: CDR1 SGHVS, CDR2 FQNEAQ. CDR3 loop: CASSLSGGGDNEQFF. In DNA, the CDR3 is TGTGCCAGCAGCTTAAGTGGGGGCGGAGACAATGAGCAGTTCTTC.

V gene TRBV7-8 combines with J gene TRBJ1-6; D call uncertain. There are 18 residues in the CDR3. The V end was cut by 4 bases, the J end by 3 bases, with 19 bases between. The germline V gene encodes CDR1 SGHVS and CDR2 FQNEAQ. CDR3 nucleotide sequence: TGTGCCAGCAGCTCAGAGGGTCCGGCCGTCCTCTATAATTCACCCCTCCACTTT. Its protein is CASSSEGPAVLYNSPLHF.

The rearrangement joins TRBV5-1 to TRBJ2-1; TRBD2 agrees at 8 bases. The germline V gene has CDR1 SGHRS and CDR2 YFSETQ. With V trimmed by 4 bases and J by 8 bases, 14 bases remained unmatched. The CDR3 is made up of 16 amino acids. The CDR3 sequence: CASSLWTLTGGDEQFF. The CDR3 bases are TGCGCCAGCAGCCTTTGGACGCTCACGGGGGGGGATGAGCAGTTCTTC.

In this sample, this clone turned up once. V is TRBV4-1 and J is TRBJ2-5, with a weak D call TRBD2 (6 bases). Trimming stripped 1 base from V and 5 bases from J, with 11 bases between. From germline, CDR1 is MGHRA and CDR2 YSYEKL. The CDR3 runs 14 residues. The CDR3 is CASSQGLVGETQYF. The CDR3, as DNA: TGCGCCAGCAGCCAAGGACTAGTTGGGGAGACCCAGTACTTC.

This chain links TRBV27 with TRBJ2-3; TRBD1 might be the D (5 bases). The CDR3 spans 14 residues. Germline V lookup: CDR1 MNHEY, CDR2 SMNVEV (reference sequence). V lost 0 bases to trimming and J lost 2 bases, with 6 bases between them. This CDR3 is CASSLSGLTDTQYF. The DNA for the CDR3 is TGTGCCAGCAGTTTATCGGGGCTCACAGATACGCAGTATTTT.

The CDR3 DNA reads TGTGCCATCAGTGAGAGGAGCGAGCAGTACTTC. Translating gives CAISERSEQYF. The chain has TRBV10-3 and TRBJ2-7; D call uncertain. From germline, CDR1 is ENHRY and CDR2 SYGVKD. Trimming left V 2 bases short and J 6 bases short, with 5 bases between. CDR3 length equals 11 residues.

The chain combines TRBV6-6 with TRBJ1-1; D unclear. With 6 bases removed from V and 11 bases from J, the gap between germline ends came to 13 bases. Germline V CDR1 and CDR2: MNHNY, SVGAGI (reference sequence). The CDR3 has 11 amino acids. In DNA, the CDR3 is TGTGCCAGCAGACGCTCCGAGAACGCTTTCTTT. Its protein product is CASRRSENAFF.

The CDR3, as DNA: TGTGCCAGCAGTGAAGCGGGCACAGGGGGGTACAATGAGCAGTTCTTC. Translated: CASSEAGTGGYNEQFF. This chain uses TRBV2 with TRBJ2-1, with TRBD1 matching 8 bases. Germline values: CDR1 SNHLY, CDR2 FYNNEI. This CDR3 is built from 16 residues. With V trimmed by 0 bases and J by 4 bases, 5 bases remained unmatched.

The chain has TRBV15 and TRBJ1-3; 9 bases agree with TRBD1. The trim removed 4 bases at V and 3 bases at J, leaving 4 bases unmatched. This CDR3 is built from 15 residues. Per the germline V gene, CDR1 is LNHNV and CDR2 is YYDKDF (reference sequence). The CDR3 nucleotides read TGTGCCACCAGCAAGGGGGACAGGGTTGGAAACACCATATATTTT. This translates into CATSKGDRVGNTIYF.

This chain uses TRBV7-9 with TRBJ2-3, with TRBD2 identical over 14 bases. CDR1 and CDR2 from the germline V gene are SEHNR and FQNEAQ (reference sequence). After removal of 4 bases from V and 5 bases from J, the junction contained 14 bases not matched to a gene. The CDR3 is 19 residues long. The CDR3 here is CASSSGTSGGLRSLDTQYF. CDR3 sequence (DNA): TGTGCCAGCAGCTCCGGGACTAGCGGGGGACTTAGATCTTTAGATACGCAGTATTTT. The full variable domain, rest sourced from reference TRBV7-9 and TRBJ2-3, is DTGVSQNPRHKITKRGQNVTFRCDPISEHNRLYWYRQTLGQGPEFLTYFQNEAQLEKSRLLSDRFSAERPKGSFSTLEIQRTEQGDSAMYLCASSSGTSGGLRSLDTQYFGPGTRLTVL.

CDR3: CASSPGGGGGADTQYF. The CDR3 DNA is TGTGCCAGCAGCCCCGGGGGAGGAGGGGGCGCAGATACGCAGTATTTT. This chain links TRBV7-3 with TRBJ2-3; D is possibly TRBD1 (7 bases). Deletions cut 5 bases from V and 4 bases from J, with 19 bases between. Looked up from germline, CDR1 is SGHTA and CDR2 is FQGTGA. The length of the CDR3 is 16 residues.

The chain has TRBV7-3 and TRBJ2-7; 9 positions match TRBD2. With 5 bases clipped from V and 2 bases from J, the junction kept 10 bases outside the gene matches. This CDR3 is built from 16 residues. Per the germline V gene, CDR1 is SGHTA and CDR2 is FQGTGA. As DNA, the CDR3 is TGTGCCAGCAGCCCAAGGGGGGCGGGAGGGACCTACGAGCAGTACTTC. It is translated as CASSPRGAGGTYEQYF.

The chain has TRBV19 and TRBJ2-3; TRBD2 matches at 7 bases. CDR3 length: 16 amino acids. V trimming: 3 bases; J trimming: 11 bases; junction bases outside the gene matches: 17. The germline V gene has CDR1 LNHDA and CDR2 SQIVND (reference sequence). The CDR3 is CASSIGRGRIPDEQYF. The CDR3 bases are TGTGCCAGTAGTATTGGTCGCGGGAGAATCCCCGATGAGCAGTATTTT.

The chain joins TRBV7-2 to TRBJ2-2; 12 nucleotides agree with TRBD2. The germline V gene encodes CDR1 SGHTA and CDR2 FQGNSA. After removal of 5 bases from V and 6 bases from J, the junction contained 4 bases not matched to a gene. The CDR3 loop spans 15 amino acids. CDR3 coding DNA: TGTGCCAGCAGCCACCTAGCGGGGGGGGCCGGGGAGCTGTTTTTT. Translated: CASSHLAGGAGELFF.

The chain recombines TRBV6-5 with TRBJ2-7, with D perhaps TRBD2 (6 bases). V lost 0 bases to trimming and J lost 4 bases, with 13 bases between them. The CDR3 spans 15 residues. Germline CDR1 is MNHEY and CDR2 is SVGAGI. CDR3 sequence reads: CASSYSTGEVYEQYF. DNA for the CDR3: TGTGCCAGCAGTTACTCGACGGGGGAAGTATACGAGCAGTACTTC.

The chain has TRBV15 and TRBJ2-7, with D tentatively TRBD2 (5 bases). Between the trimmed V and J ends, which lost 3 bases and 6 bases, there was a span of 21 bases. This CDR3 has 16 amino acids. CDR1 and CDR2 (germline): LNHNV, YYDKDF (reference sequence). CDR3 region: CATSSDRPRESGEQYF. The CDR3 DNA reads as TGTGCCACCAGCAGTGACCGCCCGAGGGAATCGGGCGAGCAGTACTTC.

The chain is built from TRBV6-1 and TRBJ2-7; maybe TRBD1 (6 bases). V was clipped by 6 bases and J by 5 bases, with 17 bases between them. Per the germline V gene, CDR1 is MNHNS and CDR2 is SASEGT. CDR3 size: 14 residues. As DNA, the CDR3 is TGTGCCAGCAGGGAGACAGGTTGGGTAGACGAGCAGTACTTC. Amino acids: CASRETGWVDEQYF.

This chain uses TRBV13 with TRBJ2-3; D is possibly TRBD2 (6 bases). Germline assignment: CDR1 PRHDT and CDR2 FYEKMQ (reference sequence). The CDR3 sequence is 15 residues long. V was clipped by 4 bases and J by 3 bases, with 14 bases between them. CDR3: CASSSPPGGTDTQYF. CDR3 DNA: TGTGCCAGCAGCTCCCCTCCTGGGGGGACAGATACGCAGTATTTT.

The chain is built from TRBV7-9 and TRBJ2-5; D may be TRBD1 (6 bases). Matching the DNA end better, TRBJ2-7 makes the J call doubtful. CDR3 length: 13 amino acids. The germline V gene has CDR1 SEHNR and CDR2 FQNEAQ (reference sequence). In DNA, the CDR3 is TGTGCCAGCAGCTCCGGGACAACCTACGAGCAGTACTTC. Translating gives CASSSGTTYEQYF.

This clone was counted a few times. V and J are TRBV6-5 and TRBJ2-7; 7 bases agree with TRBD2. After removal of 6 bases from V and 3 bases from J, the junction contained 5 bases not matched to a gene. The CDR3 length is 13 residues. The V gene's germline CDR1 is MNHEY and CDR2 SVGAGI. The CDR3 protein is CASSPRTSYEQYF. The CDR3, as DNA: TGTGCCAGCAGCCCCCGGACTAGCTACGAGCAGTACTTC.